A single TCR beta chain is shown here with its context. Its matching antigen is unknown. These data are taken from a study of spatial heterogeneity in lung cancer. General study points: Mutation tallies in tumors tracked expanded intratumoral alpha and beta TCR counts.

The time point: sample taken at primary tumor resection. TCRdb re-called the 5' RACE reads with MiXCR, one entry per CDR3 protein. The table lists approximately 6,800 distinct CDR3 sequences, about an eighth of them singletons. The CDR3 has 15 amino acids. The V and J ends lost 2 bases and 1 base respectively, with 11 bases between them. The gene calls are TRBV12-3 or TRBV12-4 and TRBJ1-1; perhaps TRBD1 as D (6 bases). The sequence was collected from a male donor with early-stage non-small cell lung cancer. The material sequenced was lung tumor tissue, taken at surgery. In DNA form, the CDR3 reads TGTGCCAGCAGTTTATGGGGGCGGACGAACACTGAAGCTTTCTTT. Protein product: CASSLWGRTNTEAFF.